A single sample gave rise to the 19 T cell receptor beta chains below, sequenced in a study of T cell responses to AZD1222 COVID-19 vaccine. The repertoire was sequenced with immunoSEQ multiplex PCR; TCRdb's copy has only in-frame clones and lacks some. The sample has under 150,000 clones, approximately 85% seen once. Source: peripheral blood, taken on day 0 of MenACWY control vaccination. The receptors come from an adult in good health.

The J gene is TRBJ1-6, the V gene TRBV27; D ambiguous. This CDR3 region has 13 residues. Germline loops: CDR1 MNHEY, CDR2 SMNVEV (reference sequence). Trimming cost V 4 bases and J 6 bases, with 7 bases left between them. For the CDR3, the DNA is TGTGCCAGCAGTTACGGACTTAATTCACCCCTCCACTTT. It translates to CASSYGLNSPLHF.

The chain combines TRBV5-6 with TRBJ1-1, with D maybe TRBD1 (5 bases). CDR3 length equals 14 residues. Looked up from germline, CDR1 is SGHDT and CDR2 is YYEEEE. Between the trimmed V and J ends, which lost 0 bases and 7 bases, there was a span of 13 bases. The CDR3 reads CASSLVGAPNEAFF. CDR3 sequence (DNA): TGTGCCAGCAGCTTGGTTGGGGCCCCCAATGAAGCTTTCTTT.

This sequence joins TRBV19 and TRBJ2-6; D uncertain. V lost 4 bases and J 0 bases, leaving 7 bases between the germline ends. This CDR3 has 15 amino acids. Looked up from germline, CDR1 is LNHDA and CDR2 is SQIVND (reference sequence). CDR3 sequence: CASSKVSSGANVLTF. The CDR3 coding sequence is TGTGCCAGTAGTAAGGTTTCCTCTGGGGCCAACGTCCTGACTTTC.

This chain's CDR3 is CATSDDTGGFSTGELFF. The CDR3, as DNA: TGTGCCACCAGTGATGATACAGGGGGCTTTAGCACCGGGGAGCTGTTTTTT. This rearrangement joins TRBV24-1 to TRBJ2-2; TRBD1 aligns across 9 bases. V was pared by 3 bases and J by 4 bases, with 8 bases of the junction left unmatched. The CDR3 consists of 17 residues. Germline-derived CDR1 and CDR2 are KGHDR and SFDVKD.

The V and J genes are TRBV4-1 and TRBJ1-1; D not resolved. Germline V lookup: CDR1 MGHRA, CDR2 YSYEKL. V was trimmed by 0 bases and J by 14 bases, leaving 13 bases between them. CDR3 size: 12 residues. The chain's CDR3 is CASSQEYGRGFF. CDR3 coding DNA: TGCGCCAGCAGCCAAGAATATGGACGGGGATTCTTT.

V and J are TRBV6-5 and TRBJ1-1, with a weak D call TRBD1 (5 bases). V lost 10 bases and J lost 3, with 21 bases in between. This CDR3 spans 15 amino acids. Looked up from germline, CDR1 is MNHEY and CDR2 is SVGAGI. The CDR3 DNA reads as TGTGCCATAGAGCCCTGGGAGGGGAGGGACACTGAAGCTTTCTTT. Its protein is CAIEPWEGRDTEAFF.

The chain carries TRBV10-2 and TRBJ2-2; TRBD2 matches at 7 bases. From germline, CDR1 is WSHSY and CDR2 SAAADI. V shed 6 bases and J 2 bases; nucleotides not matched to a gene: 3. This CDR3 has 14 residues. CDR3 in amino acids: CASRSSGNTGELFF. In nucleotides, the CDR3 is TGCGCCAGCAGGTCTAGCGGCAACACCGGGGAGCTGTTTTTT.

This clone showed up just a few times. The rearrangement joins TRBV5-1 to TRBJ1-2; 8 bases are a match to TRBD1. This CDR3 region has 14 residues. V lost 1 base and J lost 3; bases outside the gene matches: 2. Per the germline V gene, CDR1 is SGHRS and CDR2 is YFSETQ. The CDR3 nucleotides are TGCGCCAGCAGCTTGCAGGGGGCCGACTATGGCTACACCTTC. Amino acid sequence: CASSLQGADYGYTF.

The genes are TRBV9 and TRBJ1-1, with 10 bases lining up with TRBD1. V dropped 0 bases and J dropped 6; count of bases not matched to a gene: 8. Germline V lookup: CDR1 SGDLS, CDR2 YYNGEE. The CDR3 runs 16 residues. Here the CDR3 DNA reads TGTGCCAGCAGCGTAGCGGGTGGGACAGGGGTAGCTGAAGCTTTCTTT. Protein product: CASSVAGGTGVAEAFF. Full variable domain (outside the CDR3, taken from reference TRBV9 and TRBJ1-1): DSGVTQTPKHLITATGQRVTLRCSPRSGDLSVYWYQQSLDQGLQFLIQYYNGEERAKGNILERFSAQQFPDLHSELNLSSLELGDSALYFCASSVAGGTGVAEAFFGQGTRLTVV.

The rearrangement joins TRBV5-1 to TRBJ1-4; maybe TRBD1 (5 bases). V was clipped by 4 bases and J by 0 bases, with 13 bases between them. Germline loops: CDR1 SGHRS, CDR2 YFSETQ. The CDR3 extends over 16 amino acids. The chain's CDR3 is CASSGDVGTTNEKLFF. Here the CDR3 DNA reads TGCGCCAGCAGCGGGGACGTCGGAACAACTAATGAAAAACTGTTTTTT.

The gene calls are TRBV7-4 and TRBJ2-4; D possibly corresponds to TRBD1 (5 bases). The CDR3 spans 14 residues. Trimming shortened V by 1 base and J by 4 bases, and 8 bases separated the two germline ends. Germline-derived CDR1 and CDR2 are SGHVT and SQSDAQ. For the CDR3, the DNA is TGTGCCAGCAGCTTAGTAGGGGCTAAAAACATTCAGTACTTC. This gives the protein CASSLVGAKNIQYF.

This chain links TRBV7-3 with TRBJ2-3; either TRBD1 or TRBD2 may fit D (5 bases each). V shed 7 bases and J shed 6 bases, with 17 bases lying between them. Germline V gene sequence: CDR1 SGHTA, CDR2 FQGTGA. This CDR3 comprises 14 residues. CDR3 sequence (DNA): TGTGCCAGCACCGAGGGGCACGGTTCGGATACGCAGTATTTT. This encodes CASTEGHGSDTQYF. Full variable domain (missing parts from reference TRBV7-3 and TRBJ2-3): GAGVSQTPSNKVTEKGKYVELRCDPISGHTALYWYRQSLGQGPEFLIYFQGTGAADDSGLPNDRFFAVRPEGSVSTLKIQRTERGDSAVYLCASTEGHGSDTQYFGPGTRLTVL.

V and J are TRBV28 and TRBJ1-6, with a weak D call TRBD1 (6 bases). CDR1 is MDHEN, CDR2 SYDVKM, per germline. The V end was cut by 11 bases, the J end by 15 bases, with 23 bases between. The CDR3 has 13 residues. CDR3 nucleotide sequence: TGTGCCTCCGCGACAGGCGTCCCGATCGACCTCCACTTT. This translates into CASATGVPIDLHF.

The chain links TRBV6-5 to TRBJ1-2, with 9 bases aligning to TRBD1. Germline CDR1 and CDR2: MNHEY and SVGAGI. Trimming removed 8 bases from V and 4 bases from J; junction bases left unmatched: 2. This CDR3 spans 12 amino acids. The CDR3 DNA sequence: TGTGCCAGCGGGGGACAGGGCTATGGCTACACCTTC. It is translated as CASGGQGYGYTF.

The V gene is TRBV3-1 (or the pseudogene TRBV3-2), the J gene TRBJ2-6; weak D call: TRBD2 (5 bases). The CDR3 runs to 17 residues. Trimming took off 0 bases at V and 1 base at J, with 10 bases between the two ends. In germline, CDR1 is LGHDT, CDR2 YNNKEL (reference sequence). For the CDR3, the DNA is TGTGCCAGCAGCCAAGAGAGGGCCAGGTCTGGGGCCAACGTCCTGACTTTC. Its translation: CASSQERARSGANVLTF.

To note about this clone: One junction end does not reproduce the germline sequence, and a read error may be involved. The V and J genes are TRBV7-7 and TRBJ1-1; TRBD1 matches 9 bases. CDR1 is SSHAT and CDR2 is FNYEAQ in the germline V gene (reference sequence). This CDR3 comprises 13 residues. This CDR3 reads CASSRTGDTEAFF. In DNA form, the CDR3 reads TGTGCTAGCAGCCGGACAGGGGACACTGAAGCTTTCTTT.

This clone was recorded once. CDR3 protein: CASSPGTGDPVRGTQYF. Here the CDR3 DNA reads TGTGCCAGCTCACCAGGGACAGGGGACCCAGTGCGGGGGACCCAGTACTTC. The V call is TRBV18, the J call TRBJ2-5; TRBD1 matches 10 bases. V lost 2 bases and J lost 7; bases outside the gene matches: 13. The CDR3 is made up of 17 amino acids. The V gene's germline CDR1 is KGHSH and CDR2 LQKENI.

The chain combines TRBV30 with TRBJ1-2; the D is unclear. Trimming took off 0 bases at V and 4 bases at J, with 9 bases between the two ends. CDR3 length equals 13 residues. CDR1 and CDR2 (germline): GTSNPN, SVGIG (reference sequence). Written as DNA, the CDR3 is TGTGCCTGGAGTGTAGTCCGTACCTATGGCTACACCTTC. This translates into CAWSVVRTYGYTF. The full variable domain, rest sourced from reference TRBV30 and TRBJ1-2, is SQTIHQWPATLVQPVGSPLSLECTVEGTSNPNLYWYRQAAGRGLQLLFYSVGIGQISSEVPQNLSASRPQDRQFILSSKKLLLSDSGFYLCAWSVVRTYGYTFGSGTRLTVV.

V and J are TRBV28 and TRBJ1-2; D is unresolved. Trimming took off 4 bases at V and 4 bases at J, with 10 bases between the two ends. Germline V gives CDR1 MDHEN, CDR2 SYDVKM. CDR3 size: 13 residues. The CDR3 here is CASSSGRFYGYTF. Here the CDR3 DNA reads TGTGCCAGCAGTTCCGGACGCTTCTATGGCTACACCTTC.